This passage covers 30 T cell receptor beta chains from one sample sequenced in a study of regulatory dendritic cells for organ transplantation (dated by TCRdb to 2016 to 2017). Sorted T cell subsets were CFSE-labeled and co-cultured for around five days with allogeneic regulatory or mature dendritic cells at a 1:10 DC:T ratio. No cognate antigen is known for these TCRs. The method behind the library was the immunoSEQ multiplex PCR assay. TCRdb provides this immuneACCESS table in a form limited to in-frame rearrangements. Some clones are lacking; in checked studies, under half of them reflect an unresolved V gene, and why the rest are absent is not known. Across this sample there are approximately 9,300 clones, with over 80% seen only once. The leading ten clones occupy approximately 2.5% of the sample. Sequencing input: memory CD4+ T cells from blood cultured with dendritic cells. The meaning of the sample's cell subset or site label: CD45RO+ memory T cells. The origin of the receptors is a human donor in good health.

The genes are TRBV19 and TRBJ2-4; 9 bases are shared with TRBD1. The CDR3 runs 15 residues. In germline, CDR1 is LNHDA, CDR2 SQIVND (reference sequence). Germline trimming cut 1 base from V and 7 bases from J; bases unmatched to any gene: 5. CDR3 residues: CASSIANRGRNIQYF. The CDR3 DNA reads TGTGCCAGTAGTATAGCTAACAGGGGGCGGAACATTCAGTACTTC.

This clone appeared once. The V and J genes are TRBV5-4 and TRBJ2-4; 8 nucleotides match TRBD1. J was trimmed by 1 base and V by 0 bases; bases with no gene match: 9. The CDR3 loop spans 18 amino acids. From germline, CDR1 is SGHNT and CDR2 YYREEE (reference sequence). The CDR3 loop is CASSLDRGAYVAKNIQYF. In DNA, the CDR3 is TGTGCCAGCAGCTTGGACAGGGGGGCGTATGTGGCCAAAAACATTCAGTACTTC.

This chain uses TRBV7-9 with TRBJ2-2; D unclear. Trimming took 1 base from V and 1 from J, leaving 13 bases between them. The CDR3 consists of 17 residues. Germline CDR1 is SEHNR and CDR2 is FQNEAQ (reference sequence). CDR3 nucleotide sequence: TGTGCCAGCAGCTTAGACGAATGGCCGAGGAACACCGGGGAGCTGTTTTTT. Protein product: CASSLDEWPRNTGELFF.

This rearrangement joins TRBV14 to TRBJ2-7; D unclear. Trimming took off 0 bases at V and 2 bases at J, with 11 bases between the two ends. CDR1 SGHDN and CDR2 FVKESK come from the germline V gene. This CDR3 spans 15 amino acids. This chain's CDR3 is CASSQDFSRAYEQYF. The DNA of the CDR3 is TGTGCCAGCAGCCAAGATTTTTCCAGAGCCTACGAGCAGTACTTC.

About this clone itself: One end of the junction does not line up with germline, which may come from a read error. The chain joins TRBV20-1 to TRBJ2-5; 7 bases map to TRBD2. This CDR3 has 11 amino acids. Per the germline V gene, CDR1 is DFQATT and CDR2 is SNEGSKA (reference sequence). The CDR3 bases are TGCAGTGCCAGGGAGGGCAGTTACGGGGACTTC. This translates into CSAREGSYGDF.

CDR3 residues: CAISVGRGISDGNTIYF. CDR3 nucleotide sequence: TGTGCCATCAGTGTTGGCAGGGGGATAAGCGATGGAAACACCATATATTTT. The chain couples TRBV10-3 to TRBJ1-3, with 7 bases identical to TRBD1. The CDR3 is 17 amino acids. Germline V CDR1 and CDR2: ENHRY, SYGVKD. Trimming removed 4 bases from V and 3 bases from J; junction bases left unmatched: 12.

The chain links TRBV5-4 to TRBJ2-6; D uncertain. Germline V gene sequence: CDR1 SGHNT, CDR2 YYREEE (reference sequence). The length of the CDR3 is 15 residues. V gave up 0 bases and J gave up 3 bases, with 7 bases separating them. The CDR3 region has the DNA TGTGCCAGCAGCTTGGGTCTGCGTGGGGCCAACGTCCTGACTTTC. The encoded protein is CASSLGLRGANVLTF.

This rearrangement joins TRBV6-5 to TRBJ2-5; 8 nucleotides match TRBD2. The J segment lost 8 bases and the V segment lost 7 bases, leaving 12 bases of the junction unmatched. CDR1 and CDR2 from the germline V gene are MNHEY and SVGAGI. CDR3 size: 14 residues. The CDR3 loop is CASTTGGEKNTQYF. The CDR3 nucleotides read TGTGCCAGCACCACCGGGGGGGAAAAAAATACCCAGTACTTC.

This clone was recorded only once. The rearrangement uses TRBV5-4 and TRBJ1-4; the match to TRBD1 covers 7 bases. J lost 7 bases, V lost 4 bases, and 10 bases had no gene match. Per the germline V gene, CDR1 is SGHNT and CDR2 is YYREEE (reference sequence). CDR3 length: 15 amino acids. The CDR3, as DNA: TGTGCCAGCAGCAGTATGGGACAGTTTACTGAAAAACTGTTTTTT. It translates to CASSSMGQFTEKLFF.

V usage is TRBV25-1 and J usage is TRBJ2-7; TRBD2 aligns across 7 bases. CDR1 and CDR2 from the germline V gene are MGHDK and SYGVNS. The junction had 2 bases not matched to a gene; V was cut back by 6 bases and J by 0 bases. The CDR3 is 13 residues long. In DNA, the CDR3 is TGTGCCAGCAGGGGACTACTCTCCTACGAGCAGTACTTC. It encodes CASRGLLSYEQYF.

For the CDR3, the DNA is TGTGCCAGCAGCCAACGATCCATTCTAGCGGGGGGGACAGATACGCAGTATTTT. Protein product: CASSQRSILAGGTDTQYF. The chain uses TRBV4-2 and TRBJ2-3; 12 bases agree with TRBD2. Per germline, CDR1 LGHNA and CDR2 YNFKEQ. The CDR3 consists of 18 residues. The V and J ends lost 2 bases and 3 bases, in that order; junction bases with no gene match: 9.

This chain uses TRBV14 with TRBJ2-6; maybe TRBD2 (5 bases). Trimming stripped 4 bases from V and 3 bases from J, with 22 bases between. The CDR3 spans 19 residues. CDR1 and CDR2 (germline): SGHDN, FVKESK. The CDR3 nucleotides are TGTGCCAGCAGCCCCACCCCTCTTCCGAGGGTAAGTGGGGCCAACGTCCTGACTTTC. This codes for CASSPTPLPRVSGANVLTF.

The rearrangement uses TRBV9 and TRBJ2-5, with 10 bases identical to TRBD2. The trim removed 1 base at V and 4 bases at J, leaving 10 bases unmatched. The CDR3 runs to 17 residues. Germline V gene data show CDR1 as SGDLS and CDR2 as YYNGEE. The CDR3, as DNA: TGTGCCAGCAGCGTATCCCCTAGCGGGGGAGGAGGAGAGACCCAGTACTTC. Its protein product is CASSVSPSGGGGETQYF. Full variable domain (missing parts from reference TRBV9 and TRBJ2-5): DSGVTQTPKHLITATGQRVTLRCSPRSGDLSVYWYQQSLDQGLQFLIQYYNGEERAKGNILERFSAQQFPDLHSELNLSSLELGDSALYFCASSVSPSGGGGETQYFGPGTRLLVL.

The chain uses TRBV9 and TRBJ2-1, with D perhaps TRBD2 (5 bases). Trimming pared 3 bases from V and 1 base from J, leaving 11 bases between. Germline assignment: CDR1 SGDLS and CDR2 YYNGEE. This CDR3 contains 15 residues. This chain's CDR3 is CASSDTSGSYNEQFF. For the CDR3, the DNA is TGTGCCAGCAGCGATACCTCGGGGTCCTACAATGAGCAGTTCTTC. Full variable domain (remainder filled in from reference TRBV9 and TRBJ2-1): DSGVTQTPKHLITATGQRVTLRCSPRSGDLSVYWYQQSLDQGLQFLIQYYNGEERAKGNILERFSAQQFPDLHSELNLSSLELGDSALYFCASSDTSGSYNEQFFGPGTRLTVL.

The rearrangement uses TRBV19 and TRBJ1-4, with D possibly TRBD1 on 6 matching bases. Germline CDR1 LNHDA, CDR2 SQIVND (reference sequence). The CDR3 is 15 amino acids. V was clipped by 4 bases and J by 7 bases, with 16 bases between them. CDR3 region: CASSNRRQGTEKLFF. CDR3 bases: TGTGCCAGTAGTAACAGGCGCCAGGGGACTGAAAAACTGTTTTTT.

The rearrangement uses TRBV7-2 and TRBJ2-6, with TRBD1 as a possible D gene (6 bases). The CDR3 loop spans 15 amino acids. Deletions cut 3 bases from V and 4 bases from J, with 10 bases between. CDR1 and CDR2 (germline): SGHTA, FQGNSA. CDR3 in amino acids: CASSFYRAGANVLTF. The CDR3 DNA reads TGTGCCAGCAGCTTTTACAGGGCCGGGGCCAACGTCCTGACTTTC.

The chain carries TRBV28 and TRBJ1-2; possibly TRBD1 for D (5 bases). The CDR3 covers 14 residues. Trimming left V 5 bases short and J 4 bases short, with 14 bases between. Germline assignment: CDR1 MDHEN and CDR2 SYDVKM. The CDR3 loop reads CASSGGAGGYGYTF. DNA of the CDR3: TGTGCCAGCAGTGGCGGGGCGGGGGGCTATGGCTACACCTTC.

The chain uses TRBV1 and TRBJ2-2; TRBD1 reflects the table's D call only, with no check against the DNA. TRBV1 is shown as a pseudogene. The CDR3 has 16 amino acids. The CDR3 DNA reads TGCACCAGCAGCCAAAGGGACAGGGGGCAAAGCGGGGAGCTGTTTTTT. It encodes CTSSQRDRGQSGELFF.

This clone turned up a few times. The chain uses TRBV15 and TRBJ2-1; no reliable D call. Germline CDR1 LNHNV, CDR2 YYDKDF (reference sequence). The V end lost 1 base, the J end lost 6 bases, and 7 bases lay between the germline ends. The CDR3 loop spans 13 amino acids. CDR3 bases: TGTGCCACCAGCAGAGTTCCCTCCAATGAGCAGTTCTTC. This sequence encodes CATSRVPSNEQFF. The variable domain in full, completed from reference TRBV15 and TRBJ2-1, reads DAMVIQNPRYQVTQFGKPVTLSCSQTLNHNVMYWYQQKSSQAPKLLFHYYDKDFNNEADTPDNFQSRRPNTSFCFLDIRSPGLGDTAMYLCATSRVPSNEQFFGPGTRLTVL.

J is TRBJ2-7 and V is TRBV10-3; D might be TRBD2 (5 bases). Trimming removed 3 bases from V and 1 base from J, with 13 bases in between. The CDR3 runs to 15 residues. Germline-derived CDR1 and CDR2 are ENHRY and SYGVKD. The CDR3 here is CAISEPRVGSYEQYF. CDR3 bases: TGTGCCATCAGTGAACCGCGGGTAGGGTCCTACGAGCAGTACTTC.

The CDR3 loop is CASTNPGSETQYF. The CDR3 DNA is TGTGCCAGCACCAACCCAGGGTCAGAGACCCAGTACTTC. The V and J genes are TRBV6-1 and TRBJ2-5, with D tentatively TRBD1 (5 bases). V was pared by 7 bases and J by 4 bases, with 13 bases between. The CDR3 extends over 13 amino acids. Germline V gives CDR1 MNHNS, CDR2 SASEGT.

The V call is TRBV5-5, the J call TRBJ1-6; D is uncertain. Trimming pared 0 bases from V and 9 bases from J, leaving 16 bases between. Per the germline V gene, CDR1 is SGHKS and CDR2 is YYEKEE (reference sequence). The CDR3 runs to 16 residues. This chain's CDR3 is CASSLVSGVRLSPLHF. CDR3 coding DNA: TGTGCCAGCAGCTTGGTATCGGGAGTTCGCCTTTCACCCCTCCACTTT.

This sequence joins TRBV5-4 and TRBJ2-3; D is uncertain. Trimming pared 5 bases from V and 0 bases from J, leaving 13 bases between. The CDR3 extends over 15 amino acids. Germline loops: CDR1 SGHNT, CDR2 YYREEE (reference sequence). The CDR3 bases are TGTGCCAGCAGACCGATCGACCGAAGCACAGATACGCAGTATTTT. Translated: CASRPIDRSTDTQYF. Using reference TRBV5-4 and TRBJ2-3 for the parts outside the CDR3, the full variable domain is ETGVTQSPTHLIKTRGQQVTLRCSSQSGHNTVSWYQQALGQGPQFIFQYYREEENGRGNFPPRFSGLQFPNYSSELNVNALELDDSALYLCASRPIDRSTDTQYFGPGTRLTVL.

This sequence joins TRBV6-5 and TRBJ2-5; possible D gene TRBD1, 5 bases. There are 15 residues in the CDR3. Germline CDR1 and CDR2: MNHEY and SVGAGI. Between the trimmed V and J ends, which lost 5 bases and 5 bases, there was a span of 18 bases. The CDR3 DNA sequence: TGTGCCAGCAGTCCGATCTGGGGCCCCCAGGAGACCCAGTACTTC. Amino acids: CASSPIWGPQETQYF.

The V and J genes are TRBV29-1 and TRBJ2-1, with 11 bases identical to TRBD2. CDR3 length equals 14 residues. CDR1 and CDR2 (germline): SQVTM, ANQGSEA. J gave up 9 bases and V 5 bases, and 9 bases lay outside the gene matches. CDR3 nucleotides: TGCAGCGTTACTAGCGGGAGCCGCAGTGGTGAGCAGTTCTTC. Translating it yields CSVTSGSRSGEQFF.

The rearrangement uses TRBV2 and TRBJ2-7, with 8 positions matching TRBD1. CDR1 and CDR2 from the germline V gene are SNHLY and FYNNEI. The CDR3 is made up of 15 amino acids. The ends lost 6 bases at V and 0 bases at J; junction bases unmatched: 7. The CDR3 sequence: CASRQDRAHSYEQYF. The CDR3 nucleotides are TGTGCCAGCAGACAGGACAGGGCCCACTCCTACGAGCAGTACTTC.

This clone has only one observation. V is TRBV4-1 and J is TRBJ1-2, with a tentative D call TRBD1 (6 bases). Germline CDR1 is MGHRA and CDR2 is YSYEKL. CDR3 length: 16 residues. V was pared by 4 bases and J by 0 bases, with 15 bases between. CDR3 nucleotides: TGCGCCAGCAGCCGGCGGGGTGGGACAACTAACTATGGCTACACCTTC. Translating gives CASSRRGGTTNYGYTF.

This chain joins TRBV5-4 and TRBJ1-1; D uncertain. The CDR3 consists of 14 residues. Germline CDR1 reads SGHNT; CDR2 reads YYREEE (reference sequence). V gave up 1 base and J gave up 1 base, with 8 bases separating them. CDR3: CASSLSSGNTEAFF. In nucleotides, the CDR3 is TGTGCCAGCAGCTTGTCCAGCGGGAACACTGAAGCTTTCTTT.

The genes are TRBV28 and TRBJ1-1, with D hard to call. Trimming removed 9 bases at V and 0 bases at J, with 11 bases between. CDR3 size: 13 residues. Germline assignment: CDR1 MDHEN and CDR2 SYDVKM. The CDR3 DNA reads TGTGCCAGTGAGGGCTGGATGAACACTGAAGCTTTCTTT. Its translation: CASEGWMNTEAFF.

The CDR3 nucleotides read TGTGCCAGCAGCTCATTATACGGGGGGGAAGAGACCCAGTACTTC. Its protein is CASSSLYGGEETQYF. J is TRBJ2-5 and V is TRBV7-2, with 8 bases identical to TRBD2. Per germline, CDR1 SGHTA and CDR2 FQGNSA. The CDR3 runs to 15 residues. The V gene end was trimmed by 4 bases and the J gene end by 3 bases; junction bases not matched to a gene: 7.